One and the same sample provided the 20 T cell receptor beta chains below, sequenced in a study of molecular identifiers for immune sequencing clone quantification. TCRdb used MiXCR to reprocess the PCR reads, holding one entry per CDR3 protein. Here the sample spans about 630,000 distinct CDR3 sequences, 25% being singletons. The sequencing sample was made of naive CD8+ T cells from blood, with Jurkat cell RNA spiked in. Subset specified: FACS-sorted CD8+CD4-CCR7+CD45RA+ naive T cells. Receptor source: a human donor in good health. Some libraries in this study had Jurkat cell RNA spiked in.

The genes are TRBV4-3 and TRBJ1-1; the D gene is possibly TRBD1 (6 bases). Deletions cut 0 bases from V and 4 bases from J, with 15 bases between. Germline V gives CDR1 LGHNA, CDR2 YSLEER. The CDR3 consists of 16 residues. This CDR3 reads CASSQEGLGGSTEAFF. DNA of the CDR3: TGCGCCAGCAGCCAAGAAGGTTTAGGGGGGAGCACTGAAGCTTTCTTT.

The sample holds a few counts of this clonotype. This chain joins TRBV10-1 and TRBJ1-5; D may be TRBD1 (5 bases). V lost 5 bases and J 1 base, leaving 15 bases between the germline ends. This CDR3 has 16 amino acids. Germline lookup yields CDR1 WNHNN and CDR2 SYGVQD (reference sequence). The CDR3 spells CASSPKEGRSNQPQHF. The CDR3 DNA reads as TGCGCCAGCAGTCCGAAGGAGGGGAGAAGCAATCAGCCCCAGCATTTT.

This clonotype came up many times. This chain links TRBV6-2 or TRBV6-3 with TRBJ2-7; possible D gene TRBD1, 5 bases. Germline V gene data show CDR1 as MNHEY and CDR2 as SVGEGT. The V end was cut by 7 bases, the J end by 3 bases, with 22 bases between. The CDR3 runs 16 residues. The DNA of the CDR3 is TGTGCCAGCACCAATCAGGGAATTTGGGCCGGCTACGAGCAGTACTTC. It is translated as CASTNQGIWAGYEQYF.

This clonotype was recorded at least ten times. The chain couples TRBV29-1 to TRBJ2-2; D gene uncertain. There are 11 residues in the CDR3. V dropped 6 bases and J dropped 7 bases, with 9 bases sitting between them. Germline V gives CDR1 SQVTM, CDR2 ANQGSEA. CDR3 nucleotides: TGCAGCGTCGTCGATTTCGGGGAGCTGTTTTTT. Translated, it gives CSVVDFGELFF.

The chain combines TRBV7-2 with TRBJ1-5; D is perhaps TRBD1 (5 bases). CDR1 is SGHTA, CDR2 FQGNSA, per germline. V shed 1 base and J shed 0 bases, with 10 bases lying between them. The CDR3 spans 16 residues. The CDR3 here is CASSLGAGYSNQPQHF. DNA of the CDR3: TGTGCCAGCAGCTTAGGGGCAGGGTATAGCAATCAGCCCCAGCATTTT.

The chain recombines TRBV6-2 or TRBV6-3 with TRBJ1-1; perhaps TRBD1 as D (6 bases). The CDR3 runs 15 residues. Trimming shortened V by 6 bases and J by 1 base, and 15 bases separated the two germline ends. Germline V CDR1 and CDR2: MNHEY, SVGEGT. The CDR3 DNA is TGTGCCAGCAGCTCATATACAGGGAAGAACACTGAAGCTTTCTTT. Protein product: CASSSYTGKNTEAFF.

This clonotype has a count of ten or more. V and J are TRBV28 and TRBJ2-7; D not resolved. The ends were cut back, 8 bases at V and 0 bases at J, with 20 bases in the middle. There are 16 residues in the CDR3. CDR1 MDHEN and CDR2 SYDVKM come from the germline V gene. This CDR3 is CASRPGRALISYEQYF. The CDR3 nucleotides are TGTGCCAGCCGTCCGGGTCGCGCTCTTATCTCCTACGAGCAGTACTTC.

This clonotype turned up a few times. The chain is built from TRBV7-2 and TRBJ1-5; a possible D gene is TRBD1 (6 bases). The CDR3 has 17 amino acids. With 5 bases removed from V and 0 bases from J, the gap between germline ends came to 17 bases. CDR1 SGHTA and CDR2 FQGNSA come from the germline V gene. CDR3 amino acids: CASSPAGTHYSNQPQHF. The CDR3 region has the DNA TGTGCCAGCAGCCCGGCCGGGACACATTATAGCAATCAGCCCCAGCATTTT.

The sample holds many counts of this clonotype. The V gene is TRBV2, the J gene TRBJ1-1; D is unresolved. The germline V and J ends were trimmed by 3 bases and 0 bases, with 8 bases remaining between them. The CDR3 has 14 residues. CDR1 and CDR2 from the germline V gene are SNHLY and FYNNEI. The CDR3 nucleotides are TGTGCCAGCAGTGACGTCCAAATGAACACTGAAGCTTTCTTT. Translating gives CASSDVQMNTEAFF.

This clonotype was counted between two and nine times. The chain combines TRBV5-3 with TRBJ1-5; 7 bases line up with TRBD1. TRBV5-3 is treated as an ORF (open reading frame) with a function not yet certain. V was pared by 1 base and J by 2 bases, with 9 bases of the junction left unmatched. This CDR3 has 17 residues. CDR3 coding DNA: TGTGCCAGAAGCTTGAGTGATGCGGGACAGCGCAATCAGCCCCAGCATTTT. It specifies CARSLSDAGQRNQPQHF.

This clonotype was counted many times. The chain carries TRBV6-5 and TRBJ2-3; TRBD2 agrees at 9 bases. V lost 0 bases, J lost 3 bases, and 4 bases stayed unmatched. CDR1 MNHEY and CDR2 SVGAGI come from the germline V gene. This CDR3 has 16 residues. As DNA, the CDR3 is TGTGCCAGCAGTTACTCGCAAGCGGGGGGTACAGATACGCAGTATTTT. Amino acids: CASSYSQAGGTDTQYF.

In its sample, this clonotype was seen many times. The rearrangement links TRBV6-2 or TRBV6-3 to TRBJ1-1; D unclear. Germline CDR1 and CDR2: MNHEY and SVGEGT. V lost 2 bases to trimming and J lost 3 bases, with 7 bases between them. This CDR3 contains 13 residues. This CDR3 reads CASSYGPDTEAFF. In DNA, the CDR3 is TGTGCCAGCAGTTACGGGCCCGACACTGAAGCTTTCTTT.

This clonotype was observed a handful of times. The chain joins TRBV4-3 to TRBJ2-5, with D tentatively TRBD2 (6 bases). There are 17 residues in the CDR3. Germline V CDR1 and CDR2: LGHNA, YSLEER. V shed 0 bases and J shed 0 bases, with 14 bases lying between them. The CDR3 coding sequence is TGCGCCAGCAGCCAAGAAGAGGAGGGGTGGAACCAAGAGACCCAGTACTTC. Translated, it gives CASSQEEEGWNQETQYF.

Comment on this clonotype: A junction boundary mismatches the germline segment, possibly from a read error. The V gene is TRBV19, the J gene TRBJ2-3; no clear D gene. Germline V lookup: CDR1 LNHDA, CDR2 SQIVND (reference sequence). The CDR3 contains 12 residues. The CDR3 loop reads CAGSIDLDTQYF. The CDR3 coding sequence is TGTGCCGGTAGTATAGACCTGGATACGCAGTATTTT.

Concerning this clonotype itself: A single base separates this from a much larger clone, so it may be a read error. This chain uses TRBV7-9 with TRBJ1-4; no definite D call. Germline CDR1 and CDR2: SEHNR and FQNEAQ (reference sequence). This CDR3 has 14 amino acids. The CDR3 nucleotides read TGTGCCAGCAGCTTTGTGGGCGTCGATGAAAAACTGCTTTTT. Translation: CASSFVGVDEKLLF. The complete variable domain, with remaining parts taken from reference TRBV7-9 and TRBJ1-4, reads DTGVSQNPRHKITKRGQNVTFRCDPISEHNRLYWYRQTLGQGPEFLTYFQNEAQLEKSRLLSDRFSAERPKGSFSTLEIQRTEQGDSAMYLCASSFVGVDEKLLFGSGTQLSVL.

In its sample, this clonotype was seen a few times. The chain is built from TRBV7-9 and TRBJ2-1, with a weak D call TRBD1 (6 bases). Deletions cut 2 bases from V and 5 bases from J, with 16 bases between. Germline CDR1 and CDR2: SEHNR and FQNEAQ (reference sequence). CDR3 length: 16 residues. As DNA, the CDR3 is TGTGCCAGCAGCTTACCACAGGGATCCCCCAACAATGAGCAGTTCTTC. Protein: CASSLPQGSPNNEQFF.

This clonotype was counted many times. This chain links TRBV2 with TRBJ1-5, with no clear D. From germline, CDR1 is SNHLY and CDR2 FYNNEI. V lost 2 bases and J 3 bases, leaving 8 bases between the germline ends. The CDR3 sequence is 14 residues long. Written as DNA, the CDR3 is TGTGCCAGCAGTGAATACGGCGTCAATCAGCCCCAGCATTTT. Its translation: CASSEYGVNQPQHF.

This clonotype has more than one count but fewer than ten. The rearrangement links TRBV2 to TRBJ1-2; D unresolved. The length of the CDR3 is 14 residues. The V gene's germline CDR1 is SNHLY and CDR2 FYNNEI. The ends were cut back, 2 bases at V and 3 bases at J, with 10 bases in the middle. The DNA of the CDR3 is TGTGCCAGCAGTGAAAAAGCACTTTACTATGGCTACACCTTC. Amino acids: CASSEKALYYGYTF. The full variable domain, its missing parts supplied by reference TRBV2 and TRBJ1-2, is EPEVTQTPSHQVTQMGQEVILRCVPISNHLYFYWYRQILGQKVEFLVSFYNNEISEKSEIFDDQFSVERPDGSNFTLKIRSTKLEDSAMYFCASSEKALYYGYTFGSGTRLTVV.

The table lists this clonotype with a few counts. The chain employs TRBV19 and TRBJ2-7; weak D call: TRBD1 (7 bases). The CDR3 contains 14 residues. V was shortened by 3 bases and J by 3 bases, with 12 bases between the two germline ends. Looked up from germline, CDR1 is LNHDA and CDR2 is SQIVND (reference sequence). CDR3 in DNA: TGTGCCAGTAGTATCGGAGGGGGCCTCTACGAGCAGTACTTC. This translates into CASSIGGGLYEQYF.

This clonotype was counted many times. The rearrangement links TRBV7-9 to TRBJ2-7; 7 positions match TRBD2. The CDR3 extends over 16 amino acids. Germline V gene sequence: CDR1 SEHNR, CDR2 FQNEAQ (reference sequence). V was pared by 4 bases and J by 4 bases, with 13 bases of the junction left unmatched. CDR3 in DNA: TGTGCCAGCAGCTCACCTGTCGGCGGGAGTAATTACGAGCAGTACTTC. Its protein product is CASSSPVGGSNYEQYF.